This TCR beta chain was found in a study of T cells in Graves' hyperthyroidism and ophthalmopathy. Study-wide results and limits: Onset of ophthalmopathy came a median approximately 6.5 months after the model predicted it.

This CDR3 has 14 amino acids. Germline V gene data show CDR1 as SQVTM and CDR2 as ANQGSEA. Trimming cost V 3 bases and J 1 base, with 7 bases left between them. Amplification yielded TCR beta CDR3 regions, with RNA transcripts as the source. The TCR CDR3 was amplified in a first-round RT-PCR using the HTBI primer set. TCRdb redid the calling of the multiplex PCR reads with MiXCR, one entry per CDR3 protein. This table holds around 520,000 distinct CDR3 sequences, approximately 14% found once. This clonotype has a count of ten or more. The antigen remains unidentified. Source material: blood. This TCR was recovered from a woman between 18 and 29 years old with Graves' hyperthyroidism. The chain has TRBV29-1 and TRBJ2-6; D perhaps matches TRBD1 (6 bases). DNA for the CDR3: TGCAGCGTTGACGGACAGTCTGGGGCCAACGTCCTGACTTTC. This sequence encodes CSVDGQSGANVLTF.